This T cell receptor beta chain was captured by sequencing in a study of a mutant IDH1 vaccine in newly diagnosed glioma. Study-wide background: Sex among treated patients split roughly 60% male, around 40% female; mean age was roughly 40 years. Antecedent treatment encompassed radiotherapy, temozolomide, or their combination; the majority received both. Whole-study results and caveats: Any relationship between pseudoprogression and changes in top peripheral T cell clonotypes seemed absent.

Turning to this clone: The antigen is undetermined.

V lost 1 base and J lost 8; bases outside the gene matches: 11. Germline CDR1 MGHRA, CDR2 YSYEKL. CDR3 length: 18 amino acids. As to time point: week 5, during vaccination. Every vaccination contained 300 ug of the mutant IDH1 20-mer peptide and was paired with topical imiquimod. Every donor had a new WHO grade 3 or 4 astrocytoma that was IDH1-mutant, with loss of nuclear ATRX. Measured with immunoSEQ multiplex PCR; TCRdb has only the in-frame clones, and not every one. The sample has 25,000 to 35,000 clones, more than 70% seen once. The sample was PBMCs, taken from a glioma patient whose treatment included an IDH1 peptide vaccine. The chain is built from TRBV4-1 and TRBJ1-4; 12 bases match TRBD1. The clonotype originates from a man younger than 35 with glioma. The CDR3 region is CASSQGVGQGAWAEKLFF. As DNA, the CDR3 is TGCGCCAGCAGCCAAGGGGTGGGACAGGGGGCTTGGGCGGAAAAACTGTTTTTT.